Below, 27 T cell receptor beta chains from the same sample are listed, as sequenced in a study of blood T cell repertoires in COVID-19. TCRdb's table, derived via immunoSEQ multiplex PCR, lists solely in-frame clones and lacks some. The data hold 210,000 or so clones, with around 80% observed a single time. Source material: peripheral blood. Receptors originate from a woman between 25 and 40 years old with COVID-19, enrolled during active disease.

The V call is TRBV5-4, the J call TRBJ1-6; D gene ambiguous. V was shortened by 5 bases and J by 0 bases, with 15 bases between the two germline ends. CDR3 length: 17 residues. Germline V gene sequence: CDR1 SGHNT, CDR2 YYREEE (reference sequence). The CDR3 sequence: CASRSDEGPSYNSPLHF. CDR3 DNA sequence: TGTGCCAGCAGAAGTGACGAGGGCCCCTCCTATAATTCACCCCTCCACTTT.

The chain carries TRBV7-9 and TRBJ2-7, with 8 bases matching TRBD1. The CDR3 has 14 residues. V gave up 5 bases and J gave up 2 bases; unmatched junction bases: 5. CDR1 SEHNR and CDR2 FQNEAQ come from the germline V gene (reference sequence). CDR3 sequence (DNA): TGTGCCAGCAGCCCGACAGGGGTCGCCTACGAGCAGTACTTC. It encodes CASSPTGVAYEQYF.

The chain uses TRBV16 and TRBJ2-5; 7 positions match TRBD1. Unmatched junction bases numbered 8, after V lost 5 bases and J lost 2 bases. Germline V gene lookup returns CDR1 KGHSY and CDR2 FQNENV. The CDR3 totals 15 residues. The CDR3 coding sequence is TGTGCCAGCAGCGATGCTGGGACAGCGCAAGAGACCCAGTACTTC. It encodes CASSDAGTAQETQYF.

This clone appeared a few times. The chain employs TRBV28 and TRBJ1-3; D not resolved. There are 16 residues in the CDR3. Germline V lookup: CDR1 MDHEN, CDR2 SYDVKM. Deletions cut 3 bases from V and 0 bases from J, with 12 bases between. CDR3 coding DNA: TGTGCCAGCAGTTTTTGGACGGGGAGCTCTGGAAACACCATATATTTT. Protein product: CASSFWTGSSGNTIYF.

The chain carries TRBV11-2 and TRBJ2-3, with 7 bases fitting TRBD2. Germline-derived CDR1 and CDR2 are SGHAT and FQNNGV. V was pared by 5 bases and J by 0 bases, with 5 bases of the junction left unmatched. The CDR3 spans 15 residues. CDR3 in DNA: TGTGCCAGCAGCCCTCCGACTAGCAGCACAGATACGCAGTATTTT. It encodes CASSPPTSSTDTQYF.

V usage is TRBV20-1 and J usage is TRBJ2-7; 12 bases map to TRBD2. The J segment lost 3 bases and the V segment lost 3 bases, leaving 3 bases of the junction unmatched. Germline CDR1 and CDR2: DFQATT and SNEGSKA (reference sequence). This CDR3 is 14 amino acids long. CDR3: CSASRLAGDYEQYF. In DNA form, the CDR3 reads TGCAGTGCTAGTCGACTAGCGGGGGACTACGAGCAGTACTTC.

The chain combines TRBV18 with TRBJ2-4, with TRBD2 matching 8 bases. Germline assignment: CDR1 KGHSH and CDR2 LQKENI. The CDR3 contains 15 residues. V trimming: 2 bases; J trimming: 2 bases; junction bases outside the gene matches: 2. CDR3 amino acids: CASSPTGGTKNIQYF. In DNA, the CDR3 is TGTGCCAGCTCACCAACGGGGGGGACCAAAAACATTCAGTACTTC.

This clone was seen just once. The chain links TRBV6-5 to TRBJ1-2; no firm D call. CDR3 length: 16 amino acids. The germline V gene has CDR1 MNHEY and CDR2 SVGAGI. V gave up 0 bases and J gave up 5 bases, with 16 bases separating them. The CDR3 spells CASSYSARGGKYGYTF. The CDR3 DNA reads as TGTGCCAGCAGTTACTCAGCCCGCGGAGGGAAATATGGCTACACCTTC.

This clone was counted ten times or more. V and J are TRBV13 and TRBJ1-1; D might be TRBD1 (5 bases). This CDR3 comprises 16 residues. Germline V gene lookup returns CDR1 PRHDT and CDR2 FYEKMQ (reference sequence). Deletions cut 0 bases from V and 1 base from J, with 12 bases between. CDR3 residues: CASSLGPRQGNTEAFF. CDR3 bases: TGTGCCAGCAGCTTAGGCCCCAGGCAGGGGAACACTGAAGCTTTCTTT.

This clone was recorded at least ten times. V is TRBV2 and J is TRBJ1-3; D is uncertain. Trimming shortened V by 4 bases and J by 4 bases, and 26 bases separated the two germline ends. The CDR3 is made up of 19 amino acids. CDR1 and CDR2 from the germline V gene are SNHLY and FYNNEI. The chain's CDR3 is CASSAGDGVHRRGGNTIYF. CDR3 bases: TGTGCCAGCAGTGCAGGCGACGGAGTTCACCGTCGGGGAGGAAACACCATATATTTT.

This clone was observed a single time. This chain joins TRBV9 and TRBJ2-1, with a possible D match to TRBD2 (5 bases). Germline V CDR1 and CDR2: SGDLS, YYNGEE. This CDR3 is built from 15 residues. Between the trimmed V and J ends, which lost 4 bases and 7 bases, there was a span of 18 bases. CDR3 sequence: CASSFRDGVYNEQFF. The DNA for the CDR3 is TGTGCCAGCAGCTTCCGCGACGGGGTCTATAATGAGCAGTTCTTC.

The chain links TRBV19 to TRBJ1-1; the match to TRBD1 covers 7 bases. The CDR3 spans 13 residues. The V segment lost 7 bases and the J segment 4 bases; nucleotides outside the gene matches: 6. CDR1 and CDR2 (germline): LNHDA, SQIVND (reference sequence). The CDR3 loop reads CASNPQGSTEAFF. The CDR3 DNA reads TGTGCCAGTAACCCACAGGGGAGCACTGAAGCTTTCTTT.

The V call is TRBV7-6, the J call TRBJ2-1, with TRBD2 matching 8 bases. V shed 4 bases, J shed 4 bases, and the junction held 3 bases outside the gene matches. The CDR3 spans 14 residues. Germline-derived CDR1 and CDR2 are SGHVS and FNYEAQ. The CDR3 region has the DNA TGTGCCAGCAGCTCTCGCGGGGGGTACAATGAGCAGTTCTTC. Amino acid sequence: CASSSRGGYNEQFF.

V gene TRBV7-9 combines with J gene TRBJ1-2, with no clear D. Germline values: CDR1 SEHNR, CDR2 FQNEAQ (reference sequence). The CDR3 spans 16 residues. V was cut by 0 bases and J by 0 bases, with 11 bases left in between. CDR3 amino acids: CASSLAWQEANYGYTF. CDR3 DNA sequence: TGTGCCAGCAGCTTAGCGTGGCAGGAAGCTAACTATGGCTACACCTTC.

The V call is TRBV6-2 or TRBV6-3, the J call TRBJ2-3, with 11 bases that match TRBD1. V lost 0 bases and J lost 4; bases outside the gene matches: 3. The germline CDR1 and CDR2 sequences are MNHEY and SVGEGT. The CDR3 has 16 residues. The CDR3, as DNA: TGTGCCAGCAGTTACTCGGGACAGGGGGTCTCAGATACGCAGTATTTT. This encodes CASSYSGQGVSDTQYF.

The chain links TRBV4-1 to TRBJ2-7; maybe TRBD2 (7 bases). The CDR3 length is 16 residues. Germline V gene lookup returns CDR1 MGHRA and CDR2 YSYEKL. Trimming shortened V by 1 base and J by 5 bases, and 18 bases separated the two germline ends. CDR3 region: CASSQARGASLHEQYF. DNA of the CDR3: TGCGCCAGCAGCCAAGCTCGGGGGGCCAGCCTCCACGAGCAGTACTTC.

CDR3 amino acids: CASSWTGVEAFF. The DNA for the CDR3 is TGTGCCAGCAGCTGGACAGGGGTCGAGGCTTTCTTT. The chain carries TRBV5-8 and TRBJ1-1, with 9 positions matching TRBD1. Germline V gives CDR1 SGHTS, CDR2 YDEGEE. V shed 3 bases, J shed 11 bases, and the junction held 5 bases outside the gene matches. The CDR3 totals 12 residues.

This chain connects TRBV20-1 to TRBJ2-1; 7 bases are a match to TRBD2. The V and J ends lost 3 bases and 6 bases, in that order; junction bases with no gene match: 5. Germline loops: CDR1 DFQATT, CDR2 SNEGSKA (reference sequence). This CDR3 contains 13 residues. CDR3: CSASPGEGNEQFF. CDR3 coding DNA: TGCAGTGCTAGTCCGGGGGAGGGCAATGAGCAGTTCTTC.

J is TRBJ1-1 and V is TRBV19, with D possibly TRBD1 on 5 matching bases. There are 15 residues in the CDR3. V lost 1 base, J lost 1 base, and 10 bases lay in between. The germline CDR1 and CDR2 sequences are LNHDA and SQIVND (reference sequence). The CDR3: CASSIGRGTNTEAFF. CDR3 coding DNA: TGTGCCAGTAGTATAGGGAGGGGCACGAACACTGAAGCTTTCTTT. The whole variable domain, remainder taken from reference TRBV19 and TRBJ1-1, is DGGITQSPKYLFRKEGQNVTLSCEQNLNHDAMYWYRQDPGQGLRLIYYSQIVNDFQKGDIAEGYSVSREKKESFPLTVTSAQKNPTAFYLCASSIGRGTNTEAFFGQGTRLTVV.

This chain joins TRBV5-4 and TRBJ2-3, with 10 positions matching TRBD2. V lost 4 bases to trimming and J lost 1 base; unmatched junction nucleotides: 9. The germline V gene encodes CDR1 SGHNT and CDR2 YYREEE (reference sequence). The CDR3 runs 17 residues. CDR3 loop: CASSLFSGTSGTDTQYF. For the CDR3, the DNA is TGTGCCAGCAGCCTATTTTCCGGGACTAGCGGCACAGATACGCAGTATTTT.

The DNA for the CDR3 is TGTGCCTACCACAGGGGTAATGAAGCTTTCTTT. This gives the protein CAYHRGNEAFF. The rearrangement joins TRBV30 to TRBJ1-1; 7 nucleotides line up with TRBD1. The CDR3 has 11 residues. Losses at the gene ends were 7 bases for V and 7 bases for J; bases not matched to a gene: 6. Per the germline V gene, CDR1 is GTSNPN and CDR2 is SVGIG (reference sequence).

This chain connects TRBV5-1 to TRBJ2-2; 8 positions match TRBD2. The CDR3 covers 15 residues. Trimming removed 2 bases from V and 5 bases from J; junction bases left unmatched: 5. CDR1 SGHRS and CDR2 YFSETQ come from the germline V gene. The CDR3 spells CASSFGSGTTGELFF. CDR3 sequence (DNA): TGCGCCAGCAGCTTTGGTAGCGGGACAACCGGGGAGCTGTTTTTT.

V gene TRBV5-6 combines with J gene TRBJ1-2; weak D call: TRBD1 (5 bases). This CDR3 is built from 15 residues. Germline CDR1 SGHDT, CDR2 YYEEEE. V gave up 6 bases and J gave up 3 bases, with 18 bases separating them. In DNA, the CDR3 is TGTGCCAGCACCGCAAGGGGAAGATGGGACTATGGCTACACCTTC. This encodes CASTARGRWDYGYTF.

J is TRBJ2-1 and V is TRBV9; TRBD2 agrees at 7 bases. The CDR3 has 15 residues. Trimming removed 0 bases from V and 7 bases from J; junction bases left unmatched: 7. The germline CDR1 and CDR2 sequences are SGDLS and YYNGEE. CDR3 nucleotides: TGTGCCAGCAGCGTAGGAGCGGGGTATTCTAATGAGCAGTTCTTC. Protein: CASSVGAGYSNEQFF.

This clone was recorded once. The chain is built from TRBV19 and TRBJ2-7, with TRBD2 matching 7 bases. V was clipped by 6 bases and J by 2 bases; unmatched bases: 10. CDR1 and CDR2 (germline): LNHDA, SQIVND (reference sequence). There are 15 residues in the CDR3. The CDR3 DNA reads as TGTGCCAGTAGCCCGCCCGGAGGGAGGGCCTACGAGCAGTACTTC. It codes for CASSPPGGRAYEQYF. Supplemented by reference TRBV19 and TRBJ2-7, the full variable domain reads DGGITQSPKYLFRKEGQNVTLSCEQNLNHDAMYWYRQDPGQGLRLIYYSQIVNDFQKGDIAEGYSVSREKKESFPLTVTSAQKNPTAFYLCASSPPGGRAYEQYFGPGTRLTVT.

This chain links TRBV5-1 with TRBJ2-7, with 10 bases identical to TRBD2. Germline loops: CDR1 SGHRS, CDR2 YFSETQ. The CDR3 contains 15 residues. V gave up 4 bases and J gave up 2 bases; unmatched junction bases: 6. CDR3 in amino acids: CASSPRTSGTYEQYF. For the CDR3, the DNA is TGCGCCAGCAGCCCACGGACTAGCGGTACCTACGAGCAGTACTTC.

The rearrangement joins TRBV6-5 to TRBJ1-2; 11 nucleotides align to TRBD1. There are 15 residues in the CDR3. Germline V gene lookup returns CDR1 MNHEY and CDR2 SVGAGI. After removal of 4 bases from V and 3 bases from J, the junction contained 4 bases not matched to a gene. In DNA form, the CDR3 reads TGTGCCAGCAGTTGGACGGGACAGGGGGACTATGGCTACACCTTC. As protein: CASSWTGQGDYGYTF.